Listed below are T cell receptor beta chains from one sample, sequenced in a study of blood T cell repertoires in COVID-19. Libraries were prepared by immunoSEQ multiplex PCR; TCRdb keeps only in-frame clonotypes and omits some of them. The sample lists about 480,000 clones; roughly 88% were seen once. Sequencing was performed on PBMCs or T cells enriched from blood (not recorded which). The receptors were gathered from a woman in her 40s who had recovered from COVID-19. Each CDR3 is given with its conserved first and last residue. A D gene is named only where the DNA matches it firmly. Size values are once, few and many counts, or a class for expanded clones, and some rows have none.

TRBV10-3	TRBJ2-7	few	TRBD2	TGTGCCATCTCCGCGAGCGGGGGCCCTTTGGAGCAGTACTTC	CAISASGGPLEQYF
TRBV11-3	TRBJ1-1	.	.	TGTGCCAGCAGCTTATCCACGGTGAACGAAGCTTTCTTT	CASSLSTVNEAFF
TRBV6-2/TRBV6-3	TRBJ2-7	.	.	TGTGCCAGCAGTCGCCCGGCCGCAGGGTTGACCGAGCAGTACTTC	CASSRPAAGLTEQYF
TRBV7-2	TRBJ2-1	.	.	TGTGCCAGCAGCTTAACCGCGGGCTACAATGAGCAGTTCTTC	CASSLTAGYNEQFF
TRBV6-5	TRBJ1-1	.	.	TGTGCCAGCAGTTCCACAGGGTCCGTAGGTGAAGCTTTCTTT	CASSSTGSVGEAFF
TRBV6-4	TRBJ1-1	.	.	TGTGCCAGCCGAGGGCGTACTGAAGCTTTCTTT	CASRGRTEAFF
TRBV6-5	TRBJ2-7	.	.	TGTGCCAGCAGTTATACCCGACAGGTTTTCTACGAGCAGTACTTC	CASSYTRQVFYEQYF
TRBV6-2/TRBV6-3	TRBJ1-2	.	.	TGTGCCAGCAGTTACTCGGAGGATACCTATGGCTACACCTTC	CASSYSEDTYGYTF
TRBV29-1	TRBJ2-7	few	TRBD1	TGCAGCGTCGAGACAGGGAGCGAGCAGTACTTC	CSVETGSEQYF
TRBV7-8	TRBJ2-7	.	.	TGTGCCAGCAGCCCAAGAGTAGGACTCCTCTACGAGCAGTACTTC	CASSPRVGLLYEQYF
TRBV7-2	TRBJ2-7	.	TRBD1	TGTGCCAGCAGCTTATACTGGAGTGGACAGGGAGGAGTATACGAGCAGTACTTC	CASSLYWSGQGGVYEQYF
TRBV18	TRBJ2-7	.	.	TGTGCCAGCTCACCACAGGGAGCGCCCCTCTTTTACGAGCAGTACTTC	CASSPQGAPLFYEQYF
TRBV6-5	TRBJ1-1	.	.	TGTGCCAGCAGTTATGGGGGACAACCACCCACTGAAGCTTTCTTT	CASSYGGQPPTEAFF
TRBV27	TRBJ2-5	.	.	TGTGCCAGCAGTGGGGCCGCACAGGGAGAGGAGACCCAGTACTTC	CASSGAAQGEETQYF
TRBV6-5	TRBJ1-1	.	.	TGTGCCAGCAAGAGCCCCGGCGGGAACACTGAAGCTTTCTTT	CASKSPGGNTEAFF
TRBV7-2	TRBJ1-2	.	TRBD1	TGTGCCAGCAGCCCCGGGACAGGGGGCGAATTGAGCTATGGCTACACCTTC	CASSPGTGGELSYGYTF
TRBV14	TRBJ2-7	once	.	TGTGCCAGCAGCCCCCGACTAGTGGGCTCCTACGAGCAGTACTTC	CASSPRLVGSYEQYF
TRBV2	TRBJ2-7	.	TRBD2	TGTGCCAGCAGTGATCTTGGACTAGCGGGAGCCGAGCAGTACTTC	CASSDLGLAGAEQYF
TRBV5-6	TRBJ1-5	.	TRBD1	TGTGCCAGCAGCCGCAGGGGGCCGGATCAGCCCCAGCATTTT	CASSRRGPDQPQHF
TRBV6-5	TRBJ1-3	.	.	TGTGCCAGCAGTTACTTAAGACGGCAGGGGAACACCATATATTTT	CASSYLRRQGNTIYF
TRBV29-1	TRBJ1-1	once	TRBD1	TGCAGCGCCCCAGGGACAGGGCGCACTGAAGCTTTCTTT	CSAPGTGRTEAFF
TRBV5-8	TRBJ2-5	.	TRBD2	TGTGCCAGCAGCTTGTGGACTAGGAGGGTGCTTGAGACCCAGTACTTC	CASSLWTRRVLETQYF
TRBV5-1	TRBJ2-2	.	.	TGCGCCAGCAGCTTACGGGCGGGTGAGACCGGGGAGCTGTTTTTT	CASSLRAGETGELFF
TRBV6-1	TRBJ1-1	.	TRBD1	TGTGCCAGCAGTGACAGGAACCAAGGACAGGTAGTAGCTTTCTTT	CASSDRNQGQVVAFF
TRBV2	TRBJ1-2	.	TRBD1	TGTGCCAGCAGTGAAGCATCCGGGACAGGCGCTTCTAACTATGGCTACACCTTC	CASSEASGTGASNYGYTF
TRBV5-1	TRBJ2-1	.	TRBD1	TGCGCCAGCAGTTTGACAGGGGCCGCACCGAACAATGAGCAGTTCTTC	CASSLTGAAPNNEQFF
TRBV29-1	TRBJ1-1	.	TRBD1	TGCAGCGTCGGGGGACAGGGGGGAAACACTGAAGCTTTCTTT	CSVGGQGGNTEAFF
TRBV30	TRBJ2-7	few	.	TGTGCCTGGAGTTTTGGCAGCTACGAGCAGTACTTC	CAWSFGSYEQYF
TRBV27	TRBJ1-1	.	.	TGTGCCAGCAGCCACAGGAACACTGAAGCTTTCTTT	CASSHRNTEAFF
TRBV12-5	TRBJ1-4	few	.	TGTGCTAGTGGCCTAACCGGGAAATATGAAAAACTGTTTTTT	CASGLTGKYEKLFF
TRBV11-3	TRBJ2-7	.	.	TGTGCCAGCAGCTTTGAAGCATTGGAGTCCTACGAGCAGTACTTC	CASSFEALESYEQYF